The subject of this entry is one T cell receptor beta chain. This clonotype was seen a handful of times. Its specific antigen is unknown. No much larger clone exists at a distance of one base, and base qualities are not known. Sequencer: Illumina HiSeq 2500. Quantitative 5'-RACE with molecular barcodes was the method used to prepare the TCR beta libraries. For the original study's pipeline: Disease-linked TCR variants were identified with a new computational method built on a probabilistic model of VDJ rearrangement. Through fastp at Q25 and MiXCR, TCRdb rebuilt clones from the public reads, retaining in-frame beta chains. Duplicate CDR3 protein sequences are folded into a single record with the most common DNA and genes. TCRdb, rather than the study authors, made the V and J calls. Present in this sample are about 150,000 distinct CDR3 sequences, more than 40% of which were seen just once. Roughly 15% of the sample comes from the top ten.

For each ankylosing spondylitis patient, the synovial fluid sample was matched to a blood sample from that same patient. This specimen comes from a study of CD8 T cells in ankylosing spondylitis listed by TCRdb under 2017. For context, the study as a whole: The study profiled T cell receptor beta repertoires in healthy donors and ankylosing spondylitis patients to find disease-linked TCR variants. The whole study cohort included about a hundred healthy donors and 20 to 30 ankylosing spondylitis patients. Peripheral blood was sampled, and synovial fluid was also collected from ankylosing spondylitis patients.

From its cysteine to its phenylalanine, the CDR3 spans 14 amino acids. Of all the DNA, just the CDR3 is kept, 42 bases in frame from base 1. Looking up the germline V gene yields CDR1 KGHSH and CDR2 LQKENI. Trimming leaves V shorter by 3 bases and J shorter by 4 bases, with the junction holding 3 bases beyond the gene matches. The investigation overall reported the following: Blood from ankylosing spondylitis patients appeared to be characterized by a TCR beta motif made up of several highly homologous amino acid variants. The disease-linked clones showed a CD8+ phenotype and occurred at relatively low frequencies in peripheral blood. Significant enrichment of the disease-linked clones was reported in matched synovial fluid samples from ankylosing spondylitis patients. Some motif variants had previously been reported in the synovial fluid and blood of reactive arthritis patients, which suggests shared mechanisms of disease initiation.

The specimen was synovial fluid, either unsorted or a sorted T cell fraction (not recorded which). Recombination joined TRBV18 with TRBJ2-3; TRBD1 agrees with 8 junctional bases. The sequence was obtained from a male donor with ankylosing spondylitis. The DNA sequence is TGTGCCAGCTCACCGGACAGGGTCCCAGATACGCAGTATTTT. It codes for CASSPDRVPDTQYF.